This TCR beta chain was observed in a study of follicular helper T cells after annual influenza vaccination. Across the study: Across the 2013-2014, 2014-2015 and 2015-2016 vaccination seasons, some subjects were resampled. Study conclusions and caveats: Each annual vaccination recalled recurring oligoclonal ICOS+CD38+ cTfh clonotypes.

Details on this clone: The antigen remains unidentified.

Time point here: 2015-2016 season, pre-vaccination. Excluded were substance abuse, HIV/AIDS, active cancer, immunomodulatory drugs and active illness. Germline V lookup: CDR1 GTSNPN, CDR2 SVGIG (reference sequence). The CDR3 contains 14 residues. Trimming removed 3 bases from V and 5 bases from J; junction bases left unmatched: 7. Measured with immunoSEQ multiplex PCR; TCRdb has only the in-frame clones, and not every one. The table includes more than 10,000 clones, 70% to 80% detected once. The source is an adult who received the influenza vaccine. The chain joins TRBV30 to TRBJ2-1, with TRBD2 identical over 7 bases. Sequencing used CXCR5+ CD38- circulating T follicular helper cells from blood, obtained on the day of influenza vaccination. Specified subset: circulating Tfh, non-naive CD4+CXCR5+PD-1+ (ICOS+CD38+ or ICOS-CD38-). The CDR3 DNA sequence: TGTGCCTGGAGGGGGGGGACTCAGGACAATGAGCAGTTCTTC. Translation gives CAWRGGTQDNEQFF.